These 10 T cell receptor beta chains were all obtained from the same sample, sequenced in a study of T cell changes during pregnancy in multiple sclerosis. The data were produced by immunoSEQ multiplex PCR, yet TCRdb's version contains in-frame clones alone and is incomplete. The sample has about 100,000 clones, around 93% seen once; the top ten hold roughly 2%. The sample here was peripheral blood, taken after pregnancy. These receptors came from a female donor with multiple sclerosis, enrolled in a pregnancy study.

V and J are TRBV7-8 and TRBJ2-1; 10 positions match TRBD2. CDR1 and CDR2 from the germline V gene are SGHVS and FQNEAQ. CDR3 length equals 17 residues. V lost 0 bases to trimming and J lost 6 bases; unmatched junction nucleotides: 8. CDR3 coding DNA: TGTGCCAGCAGCTTAGCGCTACGAGCGGGGGGGCCCAATGAGCAGTTCTTC. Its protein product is CASSLALRAGGPNEQFF. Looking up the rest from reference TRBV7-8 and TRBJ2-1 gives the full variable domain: GAGVSQSPRYKVAKRGQDVALRCDPISGHVSLFWYQQALGQGPEFLTYFQNEAQLDKSGLPSDRFFAERPEGSVSTLKIQRTQQEDSAVYLCASSLALRAGGPNEQFFGPGTRLTVL.

CDR3 protein: CASSPPEVGWRYEQYF. The CDR3 nucleotides are TGTGCCAGCAGCCCACCCGAAGTCGGGTGGAGGTACGAGCAGTACTTC. The genes are TRBV7-2 and TRBJ2-7; a weak D match, TRBD2 (5 bases). Germline V gives CDR1 SGHTA, CDR2 FQGNSA. The CDR3 covers 16 residues. The V gene lost 5 bases and the J gene lost 4 bases, with 21 bases spanning the gap.

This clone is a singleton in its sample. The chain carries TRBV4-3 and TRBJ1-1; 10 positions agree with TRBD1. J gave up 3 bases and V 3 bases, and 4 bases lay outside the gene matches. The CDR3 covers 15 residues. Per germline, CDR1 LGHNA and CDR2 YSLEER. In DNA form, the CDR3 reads TGCGCCAGCAGCCAGGGGGGGACAGGGGACACTGAAGCTTTCTTT. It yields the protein CASSQGGTGDTEAFF.

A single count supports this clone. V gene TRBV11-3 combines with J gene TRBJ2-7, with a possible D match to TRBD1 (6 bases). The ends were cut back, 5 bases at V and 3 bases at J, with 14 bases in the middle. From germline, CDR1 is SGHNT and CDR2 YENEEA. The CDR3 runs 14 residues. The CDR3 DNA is TGTGCCAGCAGCGTCCCGGGACACAACTACGAGCAGTACTTC. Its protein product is CASSVPGHNYEQYF.

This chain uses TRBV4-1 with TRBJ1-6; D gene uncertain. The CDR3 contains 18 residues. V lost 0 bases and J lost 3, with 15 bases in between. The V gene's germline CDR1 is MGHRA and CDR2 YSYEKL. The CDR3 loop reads CASSQDGHESRYNSPLHF. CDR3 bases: TGCGCCAGCAGCCAAGATGGTCACGAAAGCCGCTATAATTCACCCCTCCACTTT.

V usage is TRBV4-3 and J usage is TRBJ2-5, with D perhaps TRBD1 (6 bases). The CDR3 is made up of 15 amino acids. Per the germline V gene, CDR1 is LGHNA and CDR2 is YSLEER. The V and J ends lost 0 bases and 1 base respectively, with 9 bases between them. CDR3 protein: CASSQDPDSQETQYF. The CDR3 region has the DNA TGCGCCAGCAGCCAAGATCCGGACAGCCAAGAGACCCAGTACTTC.

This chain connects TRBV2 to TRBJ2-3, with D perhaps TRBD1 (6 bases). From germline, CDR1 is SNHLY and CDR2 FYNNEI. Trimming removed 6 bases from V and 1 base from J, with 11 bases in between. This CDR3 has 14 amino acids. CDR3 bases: TGTGCCAGCAGAGGGGGTTGGGGCACAGATACGCAGTATTTT. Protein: CASRGGWGTDTQYF. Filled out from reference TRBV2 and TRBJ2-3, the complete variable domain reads EPEVTQTPSHQVTQMGQEVILRCVPISNHLYFYWYRQILGQKVEFLVSFYNNEISEKSEIFDDQFSVERPDGSNFTLKIRSTKLEDSAMYFCASRGGWGTDTQYFGPGTRLTVL.

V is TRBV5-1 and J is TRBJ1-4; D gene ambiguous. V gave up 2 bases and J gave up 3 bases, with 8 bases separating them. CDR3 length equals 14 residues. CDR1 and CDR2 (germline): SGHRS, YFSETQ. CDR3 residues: CASSFERANEKLFF. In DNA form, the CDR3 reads TGCGCCAGCAGCTTTGAGAGGGCTAATGAAAAACTGTTTTTT.

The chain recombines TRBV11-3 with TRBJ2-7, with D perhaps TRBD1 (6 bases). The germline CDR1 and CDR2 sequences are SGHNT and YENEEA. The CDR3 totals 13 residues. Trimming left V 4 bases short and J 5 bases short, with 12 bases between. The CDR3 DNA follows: TGTGCCAGCAGCTCTACAGGGACCCACGAGCAGTACTTC. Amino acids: CASSSTGTHEQYF. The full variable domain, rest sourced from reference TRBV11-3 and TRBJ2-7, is EAGVVQSPRYKIIEKKQPVAFWCNPISGHNTLYWYLQNLGQGPELLIRYENEEAVDDSQLPKDRFSAERLKGVDSTLKIQPAELGDSAVYLCASSSTGTHEQYFGPGTRLTVT.

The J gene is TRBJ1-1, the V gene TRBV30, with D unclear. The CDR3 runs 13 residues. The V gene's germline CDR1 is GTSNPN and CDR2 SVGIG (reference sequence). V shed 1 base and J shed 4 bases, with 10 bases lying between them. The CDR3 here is CAWSGDGVTEAFF. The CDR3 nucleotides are TGTGCCTGGAGTGGCGACGGGGTCACTGAAGCTTTCTTT.